This record looks at one T cell receptor beta chain sequence and its context. Antigen: not known. CDR3 length: 12 residues. CDR1 is SEHNR and CDR2 is FQNEAQ in the germline V gene (reference sequence). This entry is derived from a study of CXCR3-negative and CXCR3-positive naive CD8 T cells. Overall study context: TRB reads totalled about 135 million, about 1.5 +/- 0.3 million per library. Whole-study results and caveats: TRB CDR3 hydrophobicity was greater in CXCR3-positive naive cells than in CXCR3-negative naive cells.

Each CD8+ T cell subset was flow-sorted in triplicate. Every sort contained 300,000 cells. A CD45RO-CCR7+CD27+CD95- profile was what naive CD8+ T cells displayed. UMI-labeled TRB cDNA libraries were prepared by 5' RACE. TCRdb reprocessed the 5' RACE reads and reports one entry per CDR3 protein, with no DNA. The sample's table shows over 55,000 distinct CDR3 sequences. The chain combines TRBV7-9 with TRBJ2-3. Sequenced material: naive CXCR3+ CD8+ T cells from blood. Subset described: CD45RO-CCR7+CD27+CD95- naive CD8+ T cells expressing CXCR3 (TNR3+). The source is a human donor in good health. Some clones in this sample may be carry-over from other donors' samples. The CDR3 here is CASSLATDTQYF.